The clone carrying this T cell receptor (beta chain) was detected only a few times. This sample stems from a study of response to subunit inactivated influenza vaccine. The CDR3 length is 16 residues. Trimming removed 5 bases from V and 3 bases from J; junction bases left unmatched: 8. In germline, CDR1 is MNHNS, CDR2 SASEGT. TCRdb independently ran MiXCR on the RT-PCR reads; one entry per CDR3 protein. The data hold under 950,000 distinct CDR3 sequences, with around 20% observed a single time. The material was PBMCs from blood, obtained 4 to 6 days after vaccination. This TCR was sampled from a man aged 45-65 years who received an inactivated influenza vaccine. The chain couples TRBV6-1 to TRBJ2-3, with 10 bases identical to TRBD1. CDR3 residues: CASSRSGQGFTDTQYF. Here the CDR3 DNA reads TGTGCCAGCAGTCGATCGGGACAGGGGTTTACAGATACGCAGTATTTT.